These 11 T cell receptor beta chains came from one sample sequenced in a study of shared clonotypes between healthy human individuals. Sequencing was performed with immunoSEQ multiplex PCR; in TCRdb, only in-frame clones are kept and a portion is missing. This sample has more than 1.2 million clones; around 98.5% occur once, and the top ten carry around 0.38%. The specimen sequenced was naive CD4+ T cells sorted from blood. The subset was: CD45RA+ positively selected. The receptors stem from a man aged 25-45 years in good health.

CDR3 protein: CASSLATGTEQFF. Here the CDR3 DNA reads TGTGCCAGCAGCTTAGCGACCGGGACAGAGCAGTTCTTC. The rearrangement links TRBV7-9 to TRBJ2-1, with D tentatively TRBD1 (6 bases). V dropped 0 bases and J dropped 10 bases, with 10 bases sitting between them. CDR3 length: 13 amino acids. Germline CDR1 is SEHNR and CDR2 is FQNEAQ (reference sequence).

The chain combines TRBV28 with TRBJ2-1, with 12 bases identical to TRBD2. Germline V CDR1 and CDR2: MDHEN, SYDVKM. The CDR3 is made up of 15 amino acids. After removal of 5 bases from V and 9 bases from J, the junction contained 8 bases not matched to a gene. CDR3 DNA: TGTGCCAGCAGTCTGACTAGCGGGAGAGTGAGTGAGCAGTTCTTC. Its translation: CASSLTSGRVSEQFF.

The chain carries TRBV27 and TRBJ2-7; no firm D call. The V gene lost 3 bases and the J gene lost 3 bases, with 9 bases spanning the gap. Germline lookup yields CDR1 MNHEY and CDR2 SMNVEV (reference sequence). This CDR3 has 13 residues. CDR3 nucleotide sequence: TGTGCCAGCAGTTTCCTTCCTAGCTACGAGCAGTACTTC. This sequence encodes CASSFLPSYEQYF.

The chain joins TRBV11-2 to TRBJ2-3, with 7 bases that match TRBD2. CDR3 length: 18 amino acids. Germline V lookup: CDR1 SGHAT, CDR2 FQNNGV. V shed 0 bases, J shed 1 base, and the junction held 10 bases outside the gene matches. The CDR3 DNA reads as TGTGCCAGCAGCTTAGATCTCATCATAGCGGGCCGCACAGATACGCAGTATTTT. It yields the protein CASSLDLIIAGRTDTQYF.

The J gene is TRBJ2-1, the V gene TRBV7-2; 11 nucleotides line up with TRBD1. Germline values: CDR1 SGHTA, CDR2 FQGNSA. The CDR3 is made up of 18 amino acids. V shed 2 bases and J 0 bases; nucleotides not matched to a gene: 6. The CDR3 protein is CASSLYGTGGRSYNEQFF. CDR3 coding DNA: TGTGCCAGCAGCTTATACGGGACAGGGGGACGCTCCTACAATGAGCAGTTCTTC.

This CDR3 is CASRNRDGQETQYF. The CDR3 coding sequence is TGTGCCAGCAGAAACCGGGACGGCCAAGAGACCCAGTACTTC. The J gene is TRBJ2-5, the V gene TRBV6-6; D tentatively reads TRBD1 or TRBD2 (5 bases each). V lost 6 bases and J lost 1, with 12 bases in between. Germline CDR1 is MNHNY and CDR2 is SVGAGI (reference sequence). CDR3 length: 14 residues.

This chain joins TRBV5-4 and TRBJ2-7, with 7 positions matching TRBD1. The CDR3 length is 14 residues. The V gene end was trimmed by 4 bases and the J gene end by 2 bases; junction bases not matched to a gene: 6. Germline CDR1 and CDR2: SGHNT and YYREEE (reference sequence). Here the CDR3 reads CASSPYRGTYEQYF. The DNA of the CDR3 is TGTGCCAGCAGCCCGTACAGGGGAACCTACGAGCAGTACTTC.

For the CDR3, the DNA is TGTGCCTGGAGTTGGCAGGCCTCCTACGAGCAGTACTTC. This sequence encodes CAWSWQASYEQYF. The V and J genes are TRBV30 and TRBJ2-7; D uncertain. Trimming pared 2 bases from V and 0 bases from J, leaving 8 bases between. The CDR3 covers 13 residues. Germline values: CDR1 GTSNPN, CDR2 SVGIG (reference sequence).

The CDR3 sequence: CASSLVALAGGSDEQFF. The DNA of the CDR3 is TGCGCCAGCAGCTTGGTCGCACTAGCGGGAGGTTCCGATGAGCAGTTCTTC. The V call is TRBV5-1, the J call TRBJ2-1, with 12 positions matching TRBD2. The CDR3 runs to 17 residues. Germline V gene data show CDR1 as SGHRS and CDR2 as YFSETQ. Trimming took 0 bases from V and 8 from J; bases not matched to a gene: 9.

The chain uses TRBV2 and TRBJ2-7; possible D gene TRBD1, 8 bases. Trimming pared 4 bases from V and 4 bases from J, leaving 17 bases between. CDR3 length: 15 amino acids. The germline gives CDR1 SNHLY, CDR2 FYNNEI. CDR3 amino acids: CASSVYRGGSYEQYF. CDR3 coding DNA: TGTGCCAGCAGTGTGTACAGGGGGGGATCATACGAGCAGTACTTC. Combining the CDR3 with reference TRBV2 and TRBJ2-7 gives the whole variable domain EPEVTQTPSHQVTQMGQEVILRCVPISNHLYFYWYRQILGQKVEFLVSFYNNEISEKSEIFDDQFSVERPDGSNFTLKIRSTKLEDSAMYFCASSVYRGGSYEQYFGPGTRLTVT.

The chain carries TRBV7-2 and TRBJ2-1; D may be TRBD1 or TRBD2 (5 bases each). The CDR3 loop spans 14 amino acids. Germline CDR1 and CDR2: SGHTA and FQGNSA. Between the trimmed V and J ends, which lost 0 bases and 7 bases, there was a span of 10 bases. This chain's CDR3 is CASSLAGVRNEQFF. The CDR3 DNA follows: TGTGCCAGCAGCTTAGCGGGGGTGAGGAATGAGCAGTTCTTC.